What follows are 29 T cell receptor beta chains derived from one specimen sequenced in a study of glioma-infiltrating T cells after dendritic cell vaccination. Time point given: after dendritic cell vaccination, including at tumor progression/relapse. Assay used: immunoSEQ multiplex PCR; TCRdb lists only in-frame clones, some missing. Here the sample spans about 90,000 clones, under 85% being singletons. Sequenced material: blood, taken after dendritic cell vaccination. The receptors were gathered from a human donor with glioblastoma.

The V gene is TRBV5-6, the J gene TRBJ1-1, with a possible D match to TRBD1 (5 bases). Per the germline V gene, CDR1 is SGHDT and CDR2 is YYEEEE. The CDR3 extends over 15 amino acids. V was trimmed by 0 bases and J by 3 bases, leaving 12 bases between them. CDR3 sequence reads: CASSLAGGRDTEAFF. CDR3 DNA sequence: TGTGCCAGCAGCTTGGCCGGGGGAAGGGACACTGAAGCTTTCTTT.

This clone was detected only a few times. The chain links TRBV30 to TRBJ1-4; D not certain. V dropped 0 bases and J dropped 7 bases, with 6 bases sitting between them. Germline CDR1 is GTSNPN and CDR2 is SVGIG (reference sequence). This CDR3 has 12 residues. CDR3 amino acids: CAWSVISEKLFF. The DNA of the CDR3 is TGTGCCTGGAGTGTGATTAGTGAAAAACTGTTTTTT.

The CDR3 DNA reads TGTGCCAGCAGCCAGACAGGGGACACTGAAGCTTTCTTT. It yields the protein CASSQTGDTEAFF. This sequence joins TRBV6-5 and TRBJ1-1; 8 positions match TRBD1. V trimming: 6 bases; J trimming: 3 bases; junction bases outside the gene matches: 3. Germline V CDR1 and CDR2: MNHEY, SVGAGI. There are 13 residues in the CDR3.

The CDR3 nucleotides read TGTGCCACCAGCAGAGGAGGGTATGGAAACACCATATATTTT. Translation gives CATSRGGYGNTIYF. The chain is built from TRBV15 and TRBJ1-3; D gene unclear. V was pared by 1 base and J by 3 bases, with 7 bases between. This CDR3 has 14 residues. CDR1 is LNHNV, CDR2 YYDKDF, per germline (reference sequence).

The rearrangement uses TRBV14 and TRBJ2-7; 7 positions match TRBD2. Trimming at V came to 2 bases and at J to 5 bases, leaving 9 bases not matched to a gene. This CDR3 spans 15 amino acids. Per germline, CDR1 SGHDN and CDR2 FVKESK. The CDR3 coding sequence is TGTGCCAGCAGCCAAAATCGCGGGGGTTTGGACGAGCAGTACTTC. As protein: CASSQNRGGLDEQYF.

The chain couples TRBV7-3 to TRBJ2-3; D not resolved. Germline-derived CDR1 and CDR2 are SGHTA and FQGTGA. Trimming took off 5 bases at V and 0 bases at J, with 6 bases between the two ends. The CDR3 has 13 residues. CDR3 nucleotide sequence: TGTGCCAGCAGCAAAAGCAGCACAGATACGCAGTATTTT. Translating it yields CASSKSSTDTQYF.

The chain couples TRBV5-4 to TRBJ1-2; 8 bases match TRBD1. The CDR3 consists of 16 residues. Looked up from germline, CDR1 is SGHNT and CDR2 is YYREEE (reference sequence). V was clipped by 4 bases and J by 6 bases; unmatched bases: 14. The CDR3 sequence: CASSLFRSTGDNGYTF. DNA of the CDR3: TGTGCCAGCAGCCTTTTTCGATCGACAGGGGATAATGGCTACACCTTC.

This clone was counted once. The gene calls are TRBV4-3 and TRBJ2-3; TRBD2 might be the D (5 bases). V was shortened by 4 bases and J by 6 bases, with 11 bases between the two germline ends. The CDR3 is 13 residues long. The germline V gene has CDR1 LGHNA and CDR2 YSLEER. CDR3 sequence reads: CASSPPSGDTQYF. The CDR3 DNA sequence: TGCGCCAGCAGCCCACCTTCGGGGGATACGCAGTATTTT.

CDR3 coding DNA: TGCGCCAGCAGCACAGGGGGTAAATTACCTAACTATGGCTACACCTTC. It encodes CASSTGGKLPNYGYTF. The rearrangement joins TRBV5-1 to TRBJ1-2; 8 positions match TRBD1. CDR3 length equals 16 residues. Trimming took 4 bases from V and 0 from J; bases not matched to a gene: 8. Germline loops: CDR1 SGHRS, CDR2 YFSETQ.

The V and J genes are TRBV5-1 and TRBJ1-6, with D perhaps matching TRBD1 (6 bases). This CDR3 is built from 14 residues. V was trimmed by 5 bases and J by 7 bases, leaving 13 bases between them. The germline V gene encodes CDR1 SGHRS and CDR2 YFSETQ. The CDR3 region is CASRARGSNSPLHF. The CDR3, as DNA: TGCGCCAGCAGGGCGAGGGGGTCCAATTCACCCCTCCACTTT.

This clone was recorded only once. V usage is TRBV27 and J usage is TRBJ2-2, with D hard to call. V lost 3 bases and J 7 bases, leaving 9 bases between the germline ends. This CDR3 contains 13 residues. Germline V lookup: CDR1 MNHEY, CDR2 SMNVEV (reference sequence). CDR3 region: CASSFWLGGELFF. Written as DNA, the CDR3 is TGTGCCAGCAGTTTTTGGCTTGGCGGGGAGCTGTTTTTT.

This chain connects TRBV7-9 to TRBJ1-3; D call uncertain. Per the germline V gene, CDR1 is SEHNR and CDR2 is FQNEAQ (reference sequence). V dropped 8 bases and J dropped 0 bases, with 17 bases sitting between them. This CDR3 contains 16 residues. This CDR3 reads CASGGRTADSGNTIYF. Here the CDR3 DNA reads TGTGCCAGCGGAGGAAGGACGGCCGACTCTGGAAACACCATATATTTT. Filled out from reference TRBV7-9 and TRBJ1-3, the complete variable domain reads DTGVSQNPRHKITKRGQNVTFRCDPISEHNRLYWYRQTLGQGPEFLTYFQNEAQLEKSRLLSDRFSAERPKGSFSTLEIQRTEQGDSAMYLCASGGRTADSGNTIYFGEGSWLTVV.

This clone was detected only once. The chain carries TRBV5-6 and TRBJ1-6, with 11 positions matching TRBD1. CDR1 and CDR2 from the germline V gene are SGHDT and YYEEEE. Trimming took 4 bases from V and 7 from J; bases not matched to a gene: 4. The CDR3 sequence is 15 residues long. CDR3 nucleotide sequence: TGTGCCAGCAGCATGGGGACAGGGGGAAATTCACCCCTCCACTTT. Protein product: CASSMGTGGNSPLHF. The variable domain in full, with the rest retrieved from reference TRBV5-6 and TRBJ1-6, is DAGVTQSPTHLIKTRGQQVTLRCSPKSGHDTVSWYQQALGQGPQFIFQYYEEEERQRGNFPDRFSGHQFPNYSSELNVNALLLGDSALYLCASSMGTGGNSPLHFGNGTRLTVT.

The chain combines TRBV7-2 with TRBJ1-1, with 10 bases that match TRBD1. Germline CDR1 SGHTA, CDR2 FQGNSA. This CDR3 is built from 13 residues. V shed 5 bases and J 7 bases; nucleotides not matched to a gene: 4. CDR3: CASSRDRGLEAFF. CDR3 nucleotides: TGTGCCAGCAGCCGGGACAGGGGACTTGAAGCTTTCTTT.

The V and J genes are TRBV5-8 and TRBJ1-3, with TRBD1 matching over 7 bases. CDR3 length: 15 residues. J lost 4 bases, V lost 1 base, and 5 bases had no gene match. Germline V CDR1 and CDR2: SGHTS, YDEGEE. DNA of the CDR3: TGTGCCAGCAGCTTGTTAGGACAGGACGGAAACACCATATATTTT. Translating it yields CASSLLGQDGNTIYF.

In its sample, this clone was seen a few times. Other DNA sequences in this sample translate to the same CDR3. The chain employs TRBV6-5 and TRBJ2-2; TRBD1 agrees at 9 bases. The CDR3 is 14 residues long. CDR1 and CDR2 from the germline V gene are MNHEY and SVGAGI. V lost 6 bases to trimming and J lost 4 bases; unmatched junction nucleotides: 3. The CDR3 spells CASRRDRVTGELFF. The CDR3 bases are TGTGCCAGCAGGCGGGACAGGGTCACCGGGGAGCTGTTTTTT.

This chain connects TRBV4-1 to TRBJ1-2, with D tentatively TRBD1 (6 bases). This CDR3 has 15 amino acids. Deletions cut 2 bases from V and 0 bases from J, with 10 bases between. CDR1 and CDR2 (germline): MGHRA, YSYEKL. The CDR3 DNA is TGCGCCAGCAGCCAAATGGACAGCCCTAACTATGGCTACACCTTC. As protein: CASSQMDSPNYGYTF.

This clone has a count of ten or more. The CDR3 DNA reads as TGCGCCAGCAGCCTCACAGGTACCAGCGACACTGAAGCTTTCTTT. This encodes CASSLTGTSDTEAFF. The chain joins TRBV4-3 to TRBJ1-1; perhaps TRBD1 as D (5 bases). Trimming stripped 4 bases from V and 3 bases from J, with 15 bases between. CDR1 is LGHNA and CDR2 is YSLEER in the germline V gene. This CDR3 is 15 amino acids long.

In DNA form, the CDR3 reads TGTGCCTGGAGCCTCGGACTAGCGGGGGGACAAGAGACCCAGTACTTC. Residues: CAWSLGLAGGQETQYF. The chain has TRBV30 and TRBJ2-5; 14 nucleotides agree with TRBD2. V was pared by 3 bases and J by 2 bases, with 5 bases of the junction left unmatched. The CDR3 is 16 residues long. The germline CDR1 and CDR2 sequences are GTSNPN and SVGIG (reference sequence).

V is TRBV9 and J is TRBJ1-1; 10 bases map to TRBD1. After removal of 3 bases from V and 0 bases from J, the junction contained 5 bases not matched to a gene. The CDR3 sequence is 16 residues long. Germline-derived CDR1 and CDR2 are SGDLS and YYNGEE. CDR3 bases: TGTGCCAGCAGCGACGGGACAGGGGTGTTGAACACTGAAGCTTTCTTT. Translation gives CASSDGTGVLNTEAFF.

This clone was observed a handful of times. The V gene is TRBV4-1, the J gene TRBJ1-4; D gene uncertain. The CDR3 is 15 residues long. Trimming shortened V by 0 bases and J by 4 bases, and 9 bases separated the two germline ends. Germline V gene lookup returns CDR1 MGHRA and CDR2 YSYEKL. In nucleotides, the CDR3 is TGCGCCAGCAGCCAAGAAATTTGGCATAATGAAAAACTGTTTTTT. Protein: CASSQEIWHNEKLFF.

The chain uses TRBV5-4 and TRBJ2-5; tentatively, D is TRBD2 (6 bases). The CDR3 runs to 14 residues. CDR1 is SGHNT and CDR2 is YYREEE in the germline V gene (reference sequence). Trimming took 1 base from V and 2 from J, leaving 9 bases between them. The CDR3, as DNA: TGTGCCAGCAGCTTGCGGGGACTGCAAGAGACCCAGTACTTC. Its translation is CASSLRGLQETQYF.

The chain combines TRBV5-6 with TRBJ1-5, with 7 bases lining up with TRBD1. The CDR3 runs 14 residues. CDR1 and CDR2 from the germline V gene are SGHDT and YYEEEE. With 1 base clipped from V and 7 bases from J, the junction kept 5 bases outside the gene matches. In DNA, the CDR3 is TGTGCCAGCAGCTTGTGGAGGGGGCCACAGCCCCAGCATTTT. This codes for CASSLWRGPQPQHF.

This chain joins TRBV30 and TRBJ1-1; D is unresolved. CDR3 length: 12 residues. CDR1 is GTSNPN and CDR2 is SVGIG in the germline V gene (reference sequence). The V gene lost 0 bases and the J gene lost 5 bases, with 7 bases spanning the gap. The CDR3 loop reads CAWSVRGTEAFF. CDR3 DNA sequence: TGTGCCTGGAGTGTACGAGGGACTGAAGCTTTCTTT. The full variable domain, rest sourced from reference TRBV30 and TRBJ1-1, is SQTIHQWPATLVQPVGSPLSLECTVEGTSNPNLYWYRQAAGRGLQLLFYSVGIGQISSEVPQNLSASRPQDRQFILSSKKLLLSDSGFYLCAWSVRGTEAFFGQGTRLTVV.

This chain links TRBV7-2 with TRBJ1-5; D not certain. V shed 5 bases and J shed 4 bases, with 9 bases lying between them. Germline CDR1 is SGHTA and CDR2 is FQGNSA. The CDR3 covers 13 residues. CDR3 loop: CASSEIYNQPQHF. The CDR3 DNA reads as TGTGCCAGCAGCGAGATATATAATCAGCCCCAGCATTTT.

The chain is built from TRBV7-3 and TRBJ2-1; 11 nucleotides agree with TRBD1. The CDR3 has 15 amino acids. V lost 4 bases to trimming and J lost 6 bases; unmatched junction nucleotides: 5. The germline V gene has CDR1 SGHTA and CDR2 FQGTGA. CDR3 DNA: TGTGCCAGCAGCTCAGACGGGACAGGGGGCAATGAGCAGTTCTTC. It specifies CASSSDGTGGNEQFF.

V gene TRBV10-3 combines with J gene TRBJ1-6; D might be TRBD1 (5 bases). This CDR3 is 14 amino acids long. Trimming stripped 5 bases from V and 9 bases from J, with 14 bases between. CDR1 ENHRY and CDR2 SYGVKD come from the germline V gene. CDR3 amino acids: CAISLNSGFSPLHF. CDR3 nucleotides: TGTGCCATCAGTTTAAATTCAGGGTTTTCACCCCTCCACTTT.

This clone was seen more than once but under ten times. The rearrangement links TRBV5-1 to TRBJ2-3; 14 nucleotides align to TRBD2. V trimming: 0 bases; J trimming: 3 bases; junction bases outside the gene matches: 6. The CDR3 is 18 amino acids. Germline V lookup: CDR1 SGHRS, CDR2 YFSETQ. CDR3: CASSLETSGGGGTDTQYF. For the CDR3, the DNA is TGCGCCAGCAGCTTGGAGACTAGCGGGGGGGGAGGTACAGATACGCAGTATTTT.

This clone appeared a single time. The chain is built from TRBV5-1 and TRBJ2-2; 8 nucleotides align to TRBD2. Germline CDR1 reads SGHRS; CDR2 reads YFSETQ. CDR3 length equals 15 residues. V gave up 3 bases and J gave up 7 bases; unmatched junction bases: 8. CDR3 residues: CASSSNSGGGGELFF. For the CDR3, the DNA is TGCGCCAGCAGCTCCAACAGCGGGGGAGGCGGGGAGCTGTTTTTT.